The rows below give T cell receptor beta chains drawn from one sample of a study of CXCR3-negative and CXCR3-positive naive CD8 T cells. From the 5' RACE reads, TCRdb lists one entry per CDR3 protein and no DNA. The listing records nearly 90,000 distinct CDR3 sequences. Material: naive CXCR3+ CD8+ T cells from blood. These receptors were collected from a human donor in good health. Some clones in this sample may be carry-over from other donors' samples. CDR3s include the opening cysteine and the closing phenylalanine or tryptophan.

V: TRBV27
J: TRBJ2-7
CDR3: CASSLRGTAYEQYF

V: TRBV6-2/TRBV6-3
J: TRBJ2-1
CDR3: CASSYLVTGRNEQFF

V: TRBV5-8
J: TRBJ2-6
CDR3: CASSLWWSSSGANVLTF

V: TRBV7-9
J: TRBJ1-1
CDR3: CASSLGGQHTEAFF

V: TRBV29-1
J: TRBJ2-1
CDR3: CSVLRGGGNEQFF

V: TRBV29-1
J: TRBJ2-3
CDR3: CSVSPLGDTQYF

V: TRBV12-3/TRBV12-4
J: TRBJ1-1
CDR3: CASMLWDRNTEAFF

V: TRBV29-1
J: TRBJ2-5
CDR3: CSVEFEWGTQYF

V: TRBV4-1
J: TRBJ2-2
CDR3: CASSQDRAATGELFF

V: TRBV20-1
J: TRBJ1-4
CDR3: CSARSLDTNEKLFF

V: TRBV6-6
J: TRBJ2-7
CDR3: CASSYGTREGEQYF

V: TRBV30
J: TRBJ1-1
CDR3: CAWRLWRGHNTEAFF

V: TRBV28
J: TRBJ2-5
CDR3: CASSHRGGQETQYF

V: TRBV4-2
J: TRBJ2-4
CDR3: CASSQARLGGVAKNIQYF

V: TRBV28
J: TRBJ2-7
CDR3: CASSLAGGGVEQYF

V: TRBV9
J: TRBJ2-3
CDR3: CASSPTRLGTDTQYF

V: TRBV15
J: TRBJ2-7
CDR3: CATSSSTTYEQYF

V: TRBV29-1
J: TRBJ1-2
CDR3: CSVMDRTPTTNYGYTF

V: TRBV23-1
J: TRBJ2-3
CDR3: CASSQIPGHHTQYF